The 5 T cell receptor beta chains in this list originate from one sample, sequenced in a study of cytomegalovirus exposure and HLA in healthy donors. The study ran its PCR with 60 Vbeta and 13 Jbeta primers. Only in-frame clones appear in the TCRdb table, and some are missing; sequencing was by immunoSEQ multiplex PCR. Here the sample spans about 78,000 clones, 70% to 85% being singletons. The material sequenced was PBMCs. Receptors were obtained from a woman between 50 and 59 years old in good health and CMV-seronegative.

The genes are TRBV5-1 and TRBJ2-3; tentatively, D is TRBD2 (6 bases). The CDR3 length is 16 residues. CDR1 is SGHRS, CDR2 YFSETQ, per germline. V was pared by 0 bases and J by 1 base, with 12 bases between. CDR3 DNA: TGCGCCAGCAGCTTGGGTGCGGCTAGCGGCACAGATACGCAGTATTTT. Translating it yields CASSLGAASGTDTQYF.

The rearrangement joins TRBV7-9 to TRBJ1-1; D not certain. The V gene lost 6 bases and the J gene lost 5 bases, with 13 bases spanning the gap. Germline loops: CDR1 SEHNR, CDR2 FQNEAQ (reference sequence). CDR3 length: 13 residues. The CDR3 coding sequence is TGTGCCAGCAGTCTCGAGGTTAAGACTGAAGCTTTCTTT. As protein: CASSLEVKTEAFF.

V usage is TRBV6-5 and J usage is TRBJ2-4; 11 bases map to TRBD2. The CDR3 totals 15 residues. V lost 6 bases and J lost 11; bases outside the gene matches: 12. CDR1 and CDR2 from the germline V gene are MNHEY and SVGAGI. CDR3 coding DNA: TGTGCCAGCAGCCCCTCGACTAGCGGGATAGACGTTCAGTACTTC. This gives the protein CASSPSTSGIDVQYF.

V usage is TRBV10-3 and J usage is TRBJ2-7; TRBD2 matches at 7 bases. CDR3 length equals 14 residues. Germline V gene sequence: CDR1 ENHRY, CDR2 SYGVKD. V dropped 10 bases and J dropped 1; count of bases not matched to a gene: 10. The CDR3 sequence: CATRGGSSSYEQYV. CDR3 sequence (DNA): TGTGCCACCCGGGGAGGGTCTTCATCCTACGAGCAGTACGTC.

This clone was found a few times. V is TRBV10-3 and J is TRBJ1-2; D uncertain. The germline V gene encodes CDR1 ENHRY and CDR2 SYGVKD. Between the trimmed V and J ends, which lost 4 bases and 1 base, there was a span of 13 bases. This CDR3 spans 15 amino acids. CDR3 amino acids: CAISASQVLNYGYTF. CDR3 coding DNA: TGTGCCATCAGTGCAAGCCAGGTACTTAACTATGGCTACACCTTC.